The sequence of this T cell receptor (beta chain) was determined in a study of CD8 T cells in ankylosing spondylitis. Study observations and caveats: Characteristic of ankylosing spondylitis blood, it appeared, was a TCR beta motif comprising fewer than 10 highly homologous variants. Previous work reported some of these motif variants in the synovial fluid and blood of reactive arthritis.

The sample holds many counts of this clonotype. Its antigen is unknown. TCRdb re-derived calls from the 5' RACE reads in MiXCR, one entry per CDR3 protein. The data contain about 500,000 distinct CDR3 sequences, less than 6% of them singletons. The junction had 11 bases not matched to a gene; V was cut back by 5 bases and J by 13 bases. The germline V gene has CDR1 DFQATT and CDR2 SNEGSKA (reference sequence). The CDR3 spans 11 residues. This clonotype was obtained from a male donor with ankylosing spondylitis. The V call is TRBV20-1, the J call TRBJ2-7, with 7 bases fitting TRBD1. The sample comprised blood, either unsorted or a sorted T cell fraction (not recorded which). The CDR3 sequence is CSAGPGGPPYF. The CDR3 bases are TGCAGTGCTGGGCCAGGGGGACCGCCCTACTTC.